This T cell receptor (beta chain) comes out of a study of shared clonotypes between healthy human individuals. Sequenced by immunoSEQ multiplex PCR; TCRdb stores in-frame clones only, minus some. The data show more than 550,000 clones, with under 95% seen just once and 24% held by the top ten. Naive CD8 cells, CD45RO-negative and positively selected for CCR7, excluded terminally differentiated effector memory CD45RA+ cells. V gave up 0 bases and J gave up 1 base; unmatched junction bases: 17. Germline V gene data show CDR1 as LNHNV and CDR2 as YYDKDF (reference sequence). The CDR3 totals 22 residues.

Specimen: naive CD8+ T cells sorted from blood. The clonotype comes from a man aged 25-40 years in good health. The J gene is TRBJ2-1, the V gene TRBV15; 11 bases fit TRBD2. For the CDR3, the DNA is TGTGCCACCAGCAGAGATCCCGTTGATACGGGGACTAGCGGACTGTCCTACAATGAGCAGTTCTTC. Its translation: CATSRDPVDTGTSGLSYNEQFF.